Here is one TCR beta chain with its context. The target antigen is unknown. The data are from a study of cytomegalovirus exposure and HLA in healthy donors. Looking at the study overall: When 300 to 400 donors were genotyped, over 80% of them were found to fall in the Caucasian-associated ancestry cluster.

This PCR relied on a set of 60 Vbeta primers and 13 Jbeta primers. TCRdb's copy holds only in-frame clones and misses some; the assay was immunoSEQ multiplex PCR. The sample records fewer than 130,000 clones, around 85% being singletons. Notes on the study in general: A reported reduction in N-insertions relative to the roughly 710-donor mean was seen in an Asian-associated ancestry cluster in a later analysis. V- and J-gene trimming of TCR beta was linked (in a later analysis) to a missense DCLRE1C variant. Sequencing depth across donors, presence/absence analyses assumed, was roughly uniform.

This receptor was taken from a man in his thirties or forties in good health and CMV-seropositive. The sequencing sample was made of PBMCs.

The CDR3 is CASSGGTSQGGDTQYF. The CDR3 coding sequence is TGTGCCAGCAGTGGGGGGACTAGCCAGGGGGGAGATACGCAGTATTTT. The chain is built from TRBV6-1 and TRBJ2-3; 9 positions match TRBD2. The germline V gene has CDR1 MNHNS and CDR2 SASEGT. This CDR3 comprises 16 residues. V lost 4 bases and J lost 5; bases outside the gene matches: 10.